This section outlines one T cell receptor (beta chain) sequence together with its context. Its antigen is unidentified. These data belong to a study of T cells in tumors after PD-1 blockade. About the research overall: Each patient got pembrolizumab 200 mg every 3 weeks or cemiplimab 350 mg every 2 weeks.

Study-level points and caveats: Around 45% of tumor TCR clonotypes were also found in blood.

Sequenced by immunoSEQ multiplex PCR; TCRdb stores in-frame clones only, minus some. Counted here are 20,000 to 25,000 clones, 78% occurring once; the ten biggest clones make up about 27%. This CDR3 has 16 residues. The germline gives CDR1 SGDLS, CDR2 YYNGEE. V was clipped by 0 bases and J by 0 bases, with 12 bases between them. The clonotype originates from a human donor with basal cell carcinoma. This chain links TRBV9 with TRBJ1-2, with D perhaps matching TRBD1 (5 bases). Material: PBMCs, obtained before anti-PD-1 treatment. CDR3 region: CASSVGGSPSNYGYTF. The CDR3 DNA reads as TGTGCCAGCAGCGTAGGGGGCAGCCCCTCTAACTATGGCTACACCTTC.